What follows is one T cell receptor (beta chain) and its context. The data derive from a study of cytomegalovirus exposure and HLA in healthy donors. Primers included in the PCR were 60 Vbeta and 13 Jbeta primers. TCRdb keeps only in-frame clones here, not all; method: immunoSEQ multiplex PCR. Of about 170,000 clones in the sample, 60% to 85% were seen once. V was trimmed by 6 bases and J by 4 bases, leaving 7 bases between them. Germline CDR1 DFQATT, CDR2 SNEGSKA (reference sequence). The CDR3 is made up of 11 amino acids. Sequencing was done on a sample of PBMCs. This clonotype originated in a female donor in good health and CMV-seronegative. The chain recombines TRBV20-1 with TRBJ2-1, with no clear D. This CDR3 reads CSATEYNEQFF. CDR3 bases: TGCAGTGCAACCGAGTACAATGAGCAGTTCTTC.